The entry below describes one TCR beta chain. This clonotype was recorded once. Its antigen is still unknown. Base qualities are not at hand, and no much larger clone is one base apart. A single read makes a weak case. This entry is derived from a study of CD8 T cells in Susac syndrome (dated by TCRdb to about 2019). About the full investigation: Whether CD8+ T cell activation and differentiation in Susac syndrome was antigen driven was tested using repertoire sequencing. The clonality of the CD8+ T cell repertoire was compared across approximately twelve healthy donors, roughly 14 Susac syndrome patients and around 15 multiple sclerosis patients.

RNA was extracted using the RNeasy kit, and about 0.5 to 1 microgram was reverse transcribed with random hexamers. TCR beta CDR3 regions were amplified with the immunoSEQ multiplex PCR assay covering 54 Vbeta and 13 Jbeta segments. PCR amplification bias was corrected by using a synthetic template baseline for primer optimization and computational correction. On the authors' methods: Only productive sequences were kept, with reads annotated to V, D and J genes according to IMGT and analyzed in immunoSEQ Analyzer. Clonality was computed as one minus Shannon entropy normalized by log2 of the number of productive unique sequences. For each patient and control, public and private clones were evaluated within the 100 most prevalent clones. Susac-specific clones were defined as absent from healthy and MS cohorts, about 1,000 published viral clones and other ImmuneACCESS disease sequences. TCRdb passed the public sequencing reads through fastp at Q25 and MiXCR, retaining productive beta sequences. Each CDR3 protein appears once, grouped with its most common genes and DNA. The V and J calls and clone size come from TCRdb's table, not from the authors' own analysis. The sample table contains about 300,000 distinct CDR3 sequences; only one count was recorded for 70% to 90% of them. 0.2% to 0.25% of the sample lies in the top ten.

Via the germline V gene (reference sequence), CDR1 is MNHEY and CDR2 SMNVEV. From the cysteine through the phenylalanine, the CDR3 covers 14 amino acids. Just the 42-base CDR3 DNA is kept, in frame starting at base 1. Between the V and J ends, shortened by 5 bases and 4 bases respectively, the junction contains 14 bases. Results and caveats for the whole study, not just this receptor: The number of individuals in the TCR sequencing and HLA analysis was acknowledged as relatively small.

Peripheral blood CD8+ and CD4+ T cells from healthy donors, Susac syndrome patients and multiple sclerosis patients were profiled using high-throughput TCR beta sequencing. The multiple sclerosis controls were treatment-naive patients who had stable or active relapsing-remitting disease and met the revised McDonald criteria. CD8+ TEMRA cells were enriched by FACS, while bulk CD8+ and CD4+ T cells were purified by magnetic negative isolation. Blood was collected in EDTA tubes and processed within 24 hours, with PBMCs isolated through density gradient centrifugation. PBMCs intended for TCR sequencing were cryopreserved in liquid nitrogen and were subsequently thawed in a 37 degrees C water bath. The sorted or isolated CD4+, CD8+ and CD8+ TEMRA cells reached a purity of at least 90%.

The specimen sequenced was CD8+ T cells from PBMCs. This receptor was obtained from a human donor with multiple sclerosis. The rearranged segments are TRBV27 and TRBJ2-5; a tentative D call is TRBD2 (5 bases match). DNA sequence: TGTGCCAGCAGTCCGACTACATTCGGAGAGACCCAGTACTTC. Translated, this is CASSPTTFGETQYF.